The 5 T cell receptor beta chains below come from one sample, sequenced in a study of human T cells and chemical hapten exposure. The starting material, unfractionated whole blood, was used for total RNA extraction. In TCRdb, the 5' RACE reads were re-called with MiXCR into one record per CDR3 protein. The sample yields about 140,000 distinct CDR3 sequences, 4.1% seen once. The receptor source for this set is a female donor in good health.

This clonotype was seen repeatedly, ten times or more. The chain combines TRBV3-1 with TRBJ1-6; possibly TRBD1 for D (6 bases). Germline CDR1 and CDR2: LGHDT and YNNKEL (reference sequence). This CDR3 region has 16 residues. Deletions cut 2 bases from V and 16 bases from J, with 24 bases between. Here the CDR3 DNA reads TGTGCCAGCAGCCAACACGGCGGGACAAGGAAAGACATTCTCCACTTT. It codes for CASSQHGGTRKDILHF.

This clonotype was seen ten or more times. The rearrangement uses TRBV6-2 or TRBV6-3 and TRBJ1-2; D is uncertain. Germline V gives CDR1 MNHEY, CDR2 SVGEGT. The CDR3 runs to 13 residues. V lost 4 bases to trimming and J lost 6 bases, with 12 bases between them. CDR3 sequence reads: CASSFRFTDGYTF. The CDR3 DNA follows: TGTGCCAGCAGTTTCCGCTTTACGGATGGCTACACCTTC.

There are a few counts of this clonotype. The V and J genes are TRBV29-1 and TRBJ1-1, with D hard to call. Germline V CDR1 and CDR2: SQVTM, ANQGSEA. The CDR3 covers 13 residues. Trimming left V 6 bases short and J 1 base short, with 12 bases between. The CDR3 DNA follows: TGCAGCGTCGTTGTCCCCAGGAACACTGAAGCTTTCTTT. It yields the protein CSVVVPRNTEAFF.

This clonotype was seen at least ten times. CDR3 sequence: CASSLASEVGNEQFF. The CDR3 bases are TGTGCCAGCAGCTTAGCGTCGGAGGTTGGGAATGAGCAGTTCTTC. The V gene is TRBV7-7, the J gene TRBJ2-1; D perhaps matches TRBD2 (5 bases). The V end lost 0 bases, the J end lost 7 bases, and 13 bases lay between the germline ends. The CDR3 runs 15 residues. Germline V gives CDR1 SSHAT, CDR2 FNYEAQ (reference sequence).

This clonotype showed up many times. The chain employs TRBV5-4 and TRBJ2-3; D gene ambiguous. Trimming removed 0 bases at V and 2 bases at J, with 10 bases between. There are 15 residues in the CDR3. Looked up from germline, CDR1 is SGHNT and CDR2 is YYREEE (reference sequence). CDR3 in amino acids: CASSLDRYYTDTQYF. The CDR3 DNA reads TGTGCCAGCAGCTTGGACCGCTACTACACAGATACGCAGTATTTT.